Below, 25 T cell receptor beta chains from the same sample are listed, as sequenced in a study of identical twins. Using its own MiXCR run on the 5' RACE reads, TCRdb lists one record per CDR3 protein. This sample has about 700,000 distinct CDR3 sequences, with roughly 6.2% found just once. Sequencing input: naive T cells sorted from blood. The receptors derive from a man in his late teens or twenties in good health.

This clonotype was counted at least ten times. The rearrangement uses TRBV5-1 and TRBJ2-3; D perhaps matches TRBD2 (6 bases). CDR1 and CDR2 (germline): SGHRS, YFSETQ. This CDR3 has 15 residues. Trimming took off 4 bases at V and 1 base at J, with 13 bases between the two ends. In DNA, the CDR3 is TGCGCCAGCAGCATCCGGAGGGCCGGCACAGATACGCAGTATTTT. Translating it yields CASSIRRAGTDTQYF.

This clonotype has at least ten counts. This chain connects TRBV25-1 to TRBJ2-7, with a tentative D call TRBD2 (6 bases). This CDR3 has 16 residues. Germline V gene lookup returns CDR1 MGHDK and CDR2 SYGVNS. V lost 4 bases and J 5 bases, leaving 21 bases between the germline ends. In nucleotides, the CDR3 is TGTGCCAGCAGTGGGCACACGGGTGGAGGGAGGAACGAGCAGTACTTC. Its protein is CASSGHTGGGRNEQYF.

The table lists this clonotype with a few counts. This chain connects TRBV7-2 to TRBJ2-5, with unresolved D. The germline V and J ends were trimmed by 6 bases and 1 base, with 15 bases remaining between them. The CDR3 length is 15 residues. Germline CDR1 is SGHTA and CDR2 is FQGNSA. The CDR3 region is CASSTQRSLQETQYF. The CDR3 DNA reads TGTGCCAGCAGTACACAACGGTCCCTCCAAGAGACCCAGTACTTC.

In its sample, this clonotype was seen a few times. This rearrangement joins TRBV5-1 to TRBJ2-1; 12 bases map to TRBD1. This CDR3 is built from 18 residues. The germline gives CDR1 SGHRS, CDR2 YFSETQ. The trim removed 4 bases at V and 5 bases at J, leaving 13 bases unmatched. The CDR3 nucleotides are TGCGCCAGCAGCCCCCTGTTCGGGACAGGGGGCGCGGACAATGAGCAGTTCTTC. This gives the protein CASSPLFGTGGADNEQFF.

This chain uses TRBV6-5 with TRBJ1-2, with 12 bases lining up with TRBD1. Per the germline V gene, CDR1 is MNHEY and CDR2 is SVGAGI. The CDR3 consists of 18 residues. V lost 4 bases to trimming and J lost 4 bases; unmatched junction nucleotides: 13. CDR3 DNA: TGTGCCAGCAGTTCTGCCGGCGGGACAGGGGGCGCGGGCTATGGCTACACCTTC. This sequence encodes CASSSAGGTGGAGYGYTF.

In this sample, this clonotype turned up many times. This chain joins TRBV20-1 and TRBJ1-4; perhaps TRBD1 as D (6 bases). The CDR3 length is 13 residues. The germline V gene has CDR1 DFQATT and CDR2 SNEGSKA (reference sequence). V was pared by 3 bases and J by 8 bases, with 13 bases between. The CDR3 nucleotides read TGCAGTGCTAGCGTCAGGGGAGGAGAAAAACTGTTTTTT. Translation: CSASVRGGEKLFF.

This clonotype was detected only a few times. The CDR3 sequence: CASSLRDGSSYEQYF. The CDR3 DNA sequence: TGTGCCAGCAGCTTGAGGGACGGAAGCTCCTACGAGCAGTACTTC. V is TRBV7-9 and J is TRBJ2-7; D could derive from TRBD1 or TRBD2 (5 bases each). Trimming took 3 bases from V and 0 from J, leaving 12 bases between them. Per germline, CDR1 SEHNR and CDR2 FQNEAQ (reference sequence). CDR3 length: 15 amino acids.

This clonotype was seen at least ten times. This rearrangement joins TRBV20-1 to TRBJ1-1, with 7 bases identical to TRBD1. The germline V gene has CDR1 DFQATT and CDR2 SNEGSKA (reference sequence). J lost 6 bases, V lost 6 bases, and 4 bases had no gene match. This CDR3 is built from 11 residues. The CDR3 region has the DNA TGCAGTGCAAAACAGGGGCCTGAAGCTTTCTTT. This sequence encodes CSAKQGPEAFF.

The V and J genes are TRBV7-8 and TRBJ1-2; D might be TRBD1 (5 bases). In germline, CDR1 is SGHVS, CDR2 FQNEAQ. The V end was cut by 3 bases, the J end by 0 bases, with 8 bases between. The CDR3 length is 14 residues. The chain's CDR3 is CASSFGAANYGYTF. The DNA of the CDR3 is TGTGCCAGCAGCTTCGGGGCAGCTAACTATGGCTACACCTTC.

This clonotype was seen a few times. This chain links TRBV20-1 with TRBJ1-1; D gene ambiguous. The CDR3 sequence is 13 residues long. V lost 3 bases and J lost 2, with 10 bases in between. Germline V gene sequence: CDR1 DFQATT, CDR2 SNEGSKA (reference sequence). The DNA for the CDR3 is TGCAGTGCTAGTCCGGGGATTAACACTGAAGCTTTCTTT. Translated: CSASPGINTEAFF.

This clonotype was seen more than once but under ten times. The chain has TRBV4-1 and TRBJ2-7; 8 bases align to TRBD2. Germline loops: CDR1 MGHRA, CDR2 YSYEKL. The V gene end was trimmed by 1 base and the J gene end by 3 bases; junction bases not matched to a gene: 14. This CDR3 comprises 18 residues. CDR3 amino acids: CASSQGTIGRAGYYEQYV. The CDR3 coding sequence is TGCGCCAGCAGCCAAGGGACTATCGGGAGGGCCGGTTACTACGAGCAGTACGTC.

This clonotype occurred many times. The chain joins TRBV20-1 to TRBJ2-3; no reliable D call. Trimming cost V 0 bases and J 4 bases, with 5 bases left between them. CDR1 and CDR2 (germline): DFQATT, SNEGSKA (reference sequence). The CDR3 is made up of 12 amino acids. This chain's CDR3 is CSARDFPDTQYF. Here the CDR3 DNA reads TGCAGTGCTAGAGATTTCCCAGATACGCAGTATTTT.

The chain links TRBV9 to TRBJ1-1; D gene unclear. This CDR3 has 14 amino acids. Trimming shortened V by 4 bases and J by 1 base, and 11 bases separated the two germline ends. The germline CDR1 and CDR2 sequences are SGDLS and YYNGEE. The CDR3 spells CASSQTTRNTEAFF. CDR3 in DNA: TGTGCCAGCAGCCAAACGACAAGGAACACTGAAGCTTTCTTT.

The rearrangement joins TRBV6-5 to TRBJ2-1, with 8 bases matching TRBD2. This CDR3 region has 15 residues. Germline CDR1 is MNHEY and CDR2 is SVGAGI. V trimming: 3 bases; J trimming: 9 bases; junction bases outside the gene matches: 10. CDR3 nucleotides: TGTGCCAGCAGTTATAGCGGGGCGGTTAGGGTTGAGCAGTTCTTC. This gives the protein CASSYSGAVRVEQFF.

This clonotype was counted between two and nine times. This chain connects TRBV4-2 to TRBJ2-2, with 8 bases aligning to TRBD2. With V trimmed by 3 bases and J by 5 bases, 8 bases remained unmatched. The CDR3 is 16 amino acids. The germline V gene has CDR1 LGHNA and CDR2 YNFKEQ. The DNA for the CDR3 is TGTGCCAGCAGCCAGGAAGCGGGAGTCGAGACCGGGGAGCTGTTTTTT. Residues: CASSQEAGVETGELFF.

In this sample, this clonotype turned up many times. The chain combines TRBV20-1 with TRBJ2-1; 9 bases line up with TRBD2. The ends lost 1 base at V and 12 bases at J; junction bases unmatched: 10. The CDR3 covers 14 residues. Looked up from germline, CDR1 is DFQATT and CDR2 is SNEGSKA (reference sequence). CDR3 DNA: TGCAGTGCTAGAGGAGTCAGAGCGGGAGGCCCGCAGTTCTTC. Translated, it gives CSARGVRAGGPQFF.

This clonotype was seen repeatedly, ten times or more. The chain has TRBV29-1 and TRBJ1-2, with D unclear. CDR3 length: 12 residues. Germline values: CDR1 SQVTM, CDR2 ANQGSEA. V was clipped by 4 bases and J by 5 bases, with 11 bases between them. The CDR3 DNA is TGCAGCGTTGTACTGGATGGGTATGGCTACACCTTC. Protein: CSVVLDGYGYTF.

This clonotype was seen many times. V is TRBV4-2 and J is TRBJ1-5; D gene ambiguous. Trimming took 1 base from V and 0 from J, leaving 10 bases between them. Germline CDR1 reads LGHNA; CDR2 reads YNFKEQ. The CDR3 is 16 residues long. The CDR3 DNA follows: TGTGCCAGCAGCCAAGGGGCCAGAAATAGCAATCAGCCCCAGCATTTT. It yields the protein CASSQGARNSNQPQHF.

This clonotype was detected many times. The genes are TRBV10-2 and TRBJ2-2; D gene unclear. The CDR3 contains 15 residues. The V gene's germline CDR1 is WSHSY and CDR2 SAAADI. V was pared by 0 bases and J by 4 bases, with 9 bases between. CDR3 sequence reads: CASSESRHLTGELFF. CDR3 nucleotide sequence: TGCGCCAGCAGTGAGTCCAGACACCTCACCGGGGAGCTGTTTTTT.

This clonotype was counted at least ten times. V and J are TRBV6-1 and TRBJ1-5; possible D gene TRBD1, 5 bases. This CDR3 region has 15 residues. V lost 2 bases to trimming and J lost 3 bases, with 11 bases between them. CDR1 and CDR2 from the germline V gene are MNHNS and SASEGT. This CDR3 is CASSEFGAVNQPQHF. Written as DNA, the CDR3 is TGTGCCAGCAGTGAATTCGGGGCAGTCAATCAGCCCCAGCATTTT.

This clonotype was recorded at least ten times. Here the CDR3 reads CSARDYKQGHVDTQYF. The CDR3, as DNA: TGCAGTGCTAGAGATTATAAACAGGGTCACGTGGATACGCAGTATTTT. The chain combines TRBV20-1 with TRBJ2-3; the D gene is possibly TRBD1 (6 bases). Germline lookup yields CDR1 DFQATT and CDR2 SNEGSKA (reference sequence). Between the trimmed V and J ends, which lost 0 bases and 6 bases, there was a span of 19 bases. The CDR3 sequence is 16 residues long.

V usage is TRBV5-6 and J usage is TRBJ2-7; unclear D gene. Germline CDR1 and CDR2: SGHDT and YYEEEE. This CDR3 comprises 12 residues. The ends were cut back, 6 bases at V and 0 bases at J, with 7 bases in the middle. CDR3 coding DNA: TGTGCCAGCACCCCCACCTCCTACGAGCAGTACTTC. Protein product: CASTPTSYEQYF.

This clonotype was seen a few times. The DNA for the CDR3 is TGTGCCACAGTCGCCGGCTTAGCGGGGGTGCAAGAGACCCAGTACTTC. Translation gives CATVAGLAGVQETQYF. This chain joins TRBV15 and TRBJ2-5, with 9 bases identical to TRBD2. The CDR3 contains 16 residues. V trimming: 9 bases; J trimming: 2 bases; junction bases outside the gene matches: 13. The V gene's germline CDR1 is LNHNV and CDR2 YYDKDF (reference sequence).

The V call is TRBV15, the J call TRBJ1-1; D is ambiguous. Trimming stripped 0 bases from V and 0 bases from J, with 8 bases between. The V gene's germline CDR1 is LNHNV and CDR2 YYDKDF (reference sequence). The length of the CDR3 is 15 residues. CDR3 sequence: CATSREAPLNTEAFF. DNA of the CDR3: TGTGCCACCAGCAGAGAGGCCCCACTGAACACTGAAGCTTTCTTT. Looking up the rest from reference TRBV15 and TRBJ1-1 gives the full variable domain: DAMVIQNPRYQVTQFGKPVTLSCSQTLNHNVMYWYQQKSSQAPKLLFHYYDKDFNNEADTPDNFQSRRPNTSFCFLDIRSPGLGDTAMYLCATSREAPLNTEAFFGQGTRLTVV.

This clonotype occurred a few times. The germline gene is not matched at one end of the junction; a read error may be the cause. The J gene is TRBJ2-2, the V gene TRBV30; 8 positions agree with TRBD1. The CDR3 covers 16 residues. Germline V lookup: CDR1 GTSNPN, CDR2 SVGIG (reference sequence). The CDR3 spells CAWTIPGQVNAGELFF. The CDR3 DNA is TGTGCCTGGACCATACCGGGACAGGTGAACGCCGGGGAGCTGTTTTTT.